Listed below are T cell receptor beta chains from one sample, sequenced in a study of Ad26.COV2.S vaccination and SARS-CoV-2 variants. Clones were read by immunoSEQ multiplex PCR, and TCRdb kept only the in-frame ones, dropping some. The sample includes roughly 700,000 clones, roughly 90% of them seen just once. The sample in question was peripheral blood, obtained in a trial of Ad26.COV2.S vaccine versus placebo. The receptors here all came from a person aged 18 to 65 who received the Ad26.COV2.S COVID-19 vaccine or a placebo. Each CDR3 is given with its conserved first and last residue. The D gene is left open where the match is weak. Where a row states a size, it is once, few, many or the class of an expanded clone; other rows omit it.

size: NA
D: NA
V: TRBV5-1
J: TRBJ2-5
CDR3: CASSSPGPETQYF
DNA: TGCGCCAGCAGTAGCCCGGGCCCAGAGACCCAGTACTTC

size: NA
D: NA
V: TRBV12-5
J: TRBJ2-3
CDR3: CASGLDYAGDTQYF
DNA: TGTGCTAGTGGTTTGGACTATGCCGGGGATACGCAGTATTTT

size: NA
D: NA
V: TRBV13
J: TRBJ2-5
CDR3: CASSPDGTEAQETQYF
DNA: TGTGCCAGCAGCCCCGACGGGACGGAAGCTCAAGAGACCCAGTACTTC

size: NA
D: TRBD1
V: TRBV28
J: TRBJ1-1
CDR3: CASSPRQGYTEAFF
DNA: TGTGCCAGCAGTCCAAGACAGGGGTACACTGAAGCTTTCTTT

size: NA
D: TRBD1
V: TRBV3-1/TRBV3-2
J: TRBJ1-1
CDR3: CASSLTGGSGTEAFF
DNA: TGTGCCAGCAGCCTAACAGGGGGCTCCGGCACTGAAGCTTTCTTT

size: once
D: NA
V: TRBV2
J: TRBJ2-4
CDR3: CASSEGRANIQYF
DNA: TGTGCCAGCAGTGAAGGGAGGGCGAACATTCAGTACTTC

size: NA
D: NA
V: TRBV2
J: TRBJ2-5
CDR3: CASMRSTRGETQYF
DNA: TGTGCCAGCATGCGGTCTACGAGAGGAGAGACCCAGTACTTC

size: NA
D: TRBD1
V: TRBV25-1
J: TRBJ1-2
CDR3: CASTKAGGRYGYTF
DNA: TGTGCCAGCACCAAAGCAGGGGGCAGGTATGGCTACACCTTC

size: NA
D: NA
V: TRBV3-1/TRBV3-2
J: TRBJ2-7
CDR3: CASSPYLRIYEQYF
DNA: TGTGCCAGCAGCCCCTACCTCCGGATCTACGAGCAGTACTTC

size: few
D: TRBD1
V: TRBV29-1
J: TRBJ1-5
CDR3: CSAQTGESNQPQHF
DNA: TGCAGCGCCCAGACAGGGGAAAGCAATCAGCCCCAGCATTTT

size: NA
D: TRBD2
V: TRBV27
J: TRBJ2-1
CDR3: CASSYGGGNWNEQFF
DNA: TGTGCCAGCAGTTACGGCGGGGGGAATTGGAATGAGCAGTTCTTC

size: NA
D: NA
V: TRBV5-1
J: TRBJ2-2
CDR3: CASSQWTETNTGELFF
DNA: TGCGCCAGCAGCCAGTGGACGGAAACGAACACCGGGGAGCTGTTTTTT

size: NA
D: NA
V: TRBV20-1
J: TRBJ1-2
CDR3: CSATGAGHYTF
DNA: TGCAGTGCCACGGGCGCGGGACACTACACCTTC

size: once
D: NA
V: TRBV20-1
J: TRBJ1-2
CDR3: CSANYGYTF
DNA: TGCAGTGCTAACTATGGCTACACCTTC

size: NA
D: NA
V: TRBV5-1
J: TRBJ1-3
CDR3: CASSLGYPSGNTIYF
DNA: TGCGCCAGCAGCTTGGGCTACCCCTCTGGAAACACCATATATTTT

size: NA
D: NA
V: TRBV4-3
J: TRBJ1-2
CDR3: CASSQDRGTVYGYTF
DNA: TGCGCCAGCAGCCAAGATCGGGGGACGGTCTATGGCTACACCTTC

size: once
D: TRBD1
V: TRBV30
J: TRBJ1-1
CDR3: CAFTGTGYTEAFF
DNA: TGTGCTTTTACCGGGACAGGGTACACTGAAGCTTTCTTT

size: NA
D: NA
V: TRBV11-2
J: TRBJ2-1
CDR3: CASSLEGQVYNEQFF
DNA: TGTGCCAGCAGCTTAGAGGGGCAGGTGTACAATGAGCAGTTCTTC

size: once
D: NA
V: TRBV27
J: TRBJ1-2
CDR3: CASSPRAGPHNYGYTF
DNA: TGTGCCAGCAGCCCTAGGGCAGGGCCCCACAACTATGGCTACACCTTC

size: NA
D: NA
V: TRBV27
J: TRBJ1-2
CDR3: CASGKGGYGYTF
DNA: TGTGCCAGCGGAAAGGGTGGCTATGGCTACACCTTC

size: few
D: NA
V: TRBV19
J: TRBJ2-3
CDR3: CASNPGGLGGDTQYF
DNA: TGTGCCAGTAACCCAGGGGGACTCGGGGGAGATACGCAGTATTTT

size: NA
D: TRBD1
V: TRBV19
J: TRBJ2-3
CDR3: CASSMRTGTGGTDTQYF
DNA: TGTGCCAGTAGTATGAGAACCGGGACAGGGGGAACAGATACGCAGTATTTT

size: NA
D: TRBD1
V: TRBV19
J: TRBJ2-2
CDR3: CASQQGIENTGELFF
DNA: TGTGCCAGCCAACAGGGGATAGAGAACACCGGGGAGCTGTTTTTT

size: many
D: NA
V: TRBV30
J: TRBJ1-5
CDR3: CAWSVGVYSNQPQHF
DNA: TGTGCCTGGAGTGTTGGGGTCTATAGCAATCAGCCCCAGCATTTT

size: NA
D: TRBD2
V: TRBV7-9
J: TRBJ2-1
CDR3: CASSIALAGGGEQFF
DNA: TGTGCCAGCAGCATCGCTCTAGCGGGAGGAGGGGAGCAGTTCTTC

size: NA
D: NA
V: TRBV4-2
J: TRBJ2-3
CDR3: CASSQGGLAQDTQYF
DNA: TGTGCCAGCAGCCAAGGGGGGCTAGCCCAAGATACGCAGTATTTT

size: NA
D: NA
V: TRBV6-2/TRBV6-3
J: TRBJ2-7
CDR3: CASSNFGGSSYEQYF
DNA: TGTGCCAGCAGCAACTTCGGCGGCAGCTCCTACGAGCAGTACTTC

size: NA
D: NA
V: TRBV5-4
J: TRBJ1-4
CDR3: CASGRIPDPFNEKLFF
DNA: TGTGCCAGCGGGCGGATCCCGGATCCCTTCAATGAAAAACTGTTTTTT